These 21 T cell receptor beta chains came from one sample sequenced in a study of T cells in tumors and immune-related adverse events (dated by TCRdb to the early 2020s). The treatment or condition label on this specimen signifies: nivolumab (PD-1 blockade) given before sampling. Receptor libraries were prepared by the immunoSEQ multiplex PCR assay. Held by TCRdb, this immuneACCESS table contains in-frame sequences only and omits some clones. Under half of the omission traces to an unresolved V gene where checked; the cause of the rest is unknown. The sample has tens of thousands of clones on record, approximately 90% of them singletons. 1.3% to 1.5% of the sample rests with the top ten. Sequenced here: lymph node tissue, sampled from a patient treated with anti-PD-1 therapy. The origin of the receptors is a female donor with metastatic renal cell carcinoma.

The gene calls are TRBV5-1 and TRBJ1-2, with TRBD1 matching over 8 bases. The length of the CDR3 is 15 residues. V shed 4 bases and J 4 bases; nucleotides not matched to a gene: 9. CDR1 is SGHRS and CDR2 is YFSETQ in the germline V gene. In nucleotides, the CDR3 is TGCGCCAGCAGCCCCGACAGGGGATTGGGCTATGGCTACACCTTC. Translated, it gives CASSPDRGLGYGYTF.

This chain connects TRBV5-1 to TRBJ2-5; 7 bases line up with TRBD1. The CDR3 spans 15 residues. Trimming took 3 bases from V and 3 from J; bases not matched to a gene: 8. Germline CDR1 reads SGHRS; CDR2 reads YFSETQ. The CDR3 DNA reads as TGCGCCAGCAGCTCAGAGGGGGCGTTAGAAGAGACCCAGTACTTC. Amino acid sequence: CASSSEGALEETQYF. Together with reference TRBV5-1 and TRBJ2-5, the CDR3 gives the full variable domain: KAGVTQTPRYLIKTRGQQVTLSCSPISGHRSVSWYQQTPGQGLQFLFEYFSETQRNKGNFPGRFSGRQFSNSRSEMNVSTLELGDSALYLCASSSEGALEETQYFGPGTRLLVL.

This chain connects TRBV27 to TRBJ2-7; D is unclear. Germline lookup yields CDR1 MNHEY and CDR2 SMNVEV (reference sequence). CDR3 size: 13 residues. V dropped 1 base and J dropped 2 bases, with 6 bases sitting between them. The CDR3 loop reads CASSLYSTYEQYF. DNA for the CDR3: TGTGCCAGCAGTTTATATTCGACCTACGAGCAGTACTTC.

This clone was picked up one time. The CDR3 bases are TGTGCCTTGTCGCCAGTAAGGAATCAGCCCCAGCATTTT. It translates to CALSPVRNQPQHF. V usage is TRBV28 and J usage is TRBJ1-5; no clear D gene. Trimming took 11 bases from V and 4 from J, leaving 15 bases between them. Germline V lookup: CDR1 MDHEN, CDR2 SYDVKM. The CDR3 covers 13 residues.

The chain has TRBV9 and TRBJ2-7; 13 nucleotides line up with TRBD2. V dropped 4 bases and J dropped 2; count of bases not matched to a gene: 6. Germline CDR1 reads SGDLS; CDR2 reads YYNGEE. The CDR3 runs 16 residues. CDR3 amino acids: CASSIGTSGATYEQYF. CDR3 sequence (DNA): TGTGCCAGCAGCATCGGGACTAGCGGGGCTACCTACGAGCAGTACTTC.

The chain carries TRBV5-1 and TRBJ1-2; possibly TRBD1 for D (6 bases). Germline CDR1 SGHRS, CDR2 YFSETQ. This CDR3 comprises 15 residues. V was shortened by 0 bases and J by 4 bases, with 13 bases between the two germline ends. Here the CDR3 reads CASSLAAEQGYGYTF. In DNA, the CDR3 is TGCGCCAGCAGCTTGGCCGCAGAACAGGGCTATGGCTACACCTTC.

The chain has TRBV30 and TRBJ1-2; possibly TRBD1 for D (6 bases). There are 12 residues in the CDR3. V was pared by 4 bases and J by 8 bases, with 14 bases between. The V gene's germline CDR1 is GTSNPN and CDR2 SVGIG (reference sequence). The CDR3 protein is CAWNQGGNGYTF. The CDR3, as DNA: TGTGCCTGGAATCAAGGGGGAAACGGCTACACCTTC.

This chain links TRBV6-5 with TRBJ1-1, with D possibly being TRBD1 (6 bases). Germline V gene lookup returns CDR1 MNHEY and CDR2 SVGAGI. Trimming took off 8 bases at V and 8 bases at J, with 12 bases between the two ends. The CDR3 loop spans 11 amino acids. This chain's CDR3 is CASGTSTEAFF. In DNA, the CDR3 is TGTGCCAGCGGGACAAGCACCGAAGCTTTCTTT.

This chain connects TRBV5-1 to TRBJ2-7; the match to TRBD1 covers 11 bases. The V segment lost 4 bases and the J segment 3 bases; nucleotides outside the gene matches: 3. CDR1 and CDR2 (germline): SGHRS, YFSETQ. This CDR3 has 14 residues. The CDR3: CASSRGQGGYEQYF. DNA of the CDR3: TGCGCCAGCAGCAGGGGACAGGGGGGCTACGAGCAGTACTTC.

The genes are TRBV5-4 and TRBJ2-3; 8 bases are shared with TRBD2. Germline V CDR1 and CDR2: SGHNT, YYREEE (reference sequence). The length of the CDR3 is 17 residues. The junction had 7 bases not matched to a gene; V was cut back by 1 base and J by 0 bases. The CDR3 sequence: CASSLRVLAASTDTQYF. In DNA form, the CDR3 reads TGTGCCAGCAGCTTGAGGGTACTAGCGGCTAGCACAGATACGCAGTATTTT.

The rearrangement links TRBV11-2 to TRBJ2-2, with TRBD1 matching 7 bases. Per the germline V gene, CDR1 is SGHAT and CDR2 is FQNNGV. The ends lost 3 bases at V and 2 bases at J; junction bases unmatched: 6. The CDR3 loop spans 16 amino acids. DNA for the CDR3: TGTGCCAGCAGCTTCGCGACAGGGTCAAACACCGGGGAGCTGTTTTTT. It specifies CASSFATGSNTGELFF.

There are a few counts of this clone. The CDR3 DNA is TGTGCCAGCAGTCATTCTGGACAGGCCACTGAAGCTTTCTTT. It encodes CASSHSGQATEAFF. This chain links TRBV6-1 with TRBJ1-1; 7 bases match TRBD1. The CDR3 has 14 residues. Germline CDR1 reads MNHNS; CDR2 reads SASEGT. V shed 5 bases and J 4 bases; nucleotides not matched to a gene: 7.

CDR3 residues: CASSREVGFEQYF. The CDR3 DNA sequence: TGTGCCAGCAGCCGAGAGGTCGGTTTCGAGCAGTACTTC. The chain has TRBV4-2 and TRBJ2-7; D is unclear. Germline assignment: CDR1 LGHNA and CDR2 YNFKEQ. The CDR3 contains 13 residues. V was shortened by 4 bases and J by 6 bases, with 13 bases between the two germline ends.

The chain couples TRBV5-1 to TRBJ1-2, with 8 bases that match TRBD1. CDR3 size: 15 residues. V lost 4 bases, J lost 8 bases, and 13 bases stayed unmatched. From germline, CDR1 is SGHRS and CDR2 YFSETQ. The CDR3 here is CASSQGQGFLLGYTF. CDR3 DNA: TGCGCCAGCAGCCAAGGACAGGGTTTTCTGTTAGGCTACACCTTC.

CDR3 DNA sequence: TGTGCCAGCAGTTTATACGCCGGGACAGGGGGTTTCAATCAGCCCCAGCATTTT. This sequence encodes CASSLYAGTGGFNQPQHF. The gene calls are TRBV28 and TRBJ1-5; 11 bases match TRBD1. V was pared by 1 base and J by 3 bases, with 8 bases of the junction left unmatched. CDR1 is MDHEN and CDR2 is SYDVKM in the germline V gene. This CDR3 region has 18 residues.

J is TRBJ2-2 and V is TRBV7-6; 8 bases agree with TRBD1. The CDR3 is 17 residues long. V was clipped by 2 bases and J by 5 bases; unmatched bases: 10. Germline V gives CDR1 SGHVS, CDR2 FNYEAQ. CDR3 in DNA: TGTGCCAGCAGCTTACCTCACCGACAGGGGAGGACCGGGGAGCTGTTTTTT. Translated, it gives CASSLPHRQGRTGELFF.

This rearrangement joins TRBV6-5 to TRBJ2-2; TRBD1 might be the D (6 bases). Germline V CDR1 and CDR2: MNHEY, SVGAGI. The CDR3 extends over 15 amino acids. V lost 6 bases, J lost 0 bases, and 11 bases lay in between. This CDR3 reads CASSRDTPNTGELFF. The DNA of the CDR3 is TGTGCCAGCAGCCGGGACACCCCGAACACCGGGGAGCTGTTTTTT.

V gene TRBV4-3 combines with J gene TRBJ2-5, with a weak D call TRBD1 (6 bases). Germline loops: CDR1 LGHNA, CDR2 YSLEER. This CDR3 has 13 amino acids. V lost 0 bases to trimming and J lost 7 bases, with 9 bases between them. CDR3 protein: CASSQEGGWTQYF. CDR3 DNA sequence: TGCGCCAGCAGCCAAGAAGGGGGATGGACCCAGTACTTC.

The V gene is TRBV7-6, the J gene TRBJ2-7; 8 bases agree with TRBD1. Trimming cost V 1 base and J 7 bases; bases outside gene matches: 15. CDR1 is SGHVS, CDR2 FNYEAQ, per germline. The CDR3 loop spans 17 amino acids. The CDR3 DNA reads TGTGCCAGCAGCTTAGAGTTCCCCGGGCAGGGGGCTATTGAGCAGTACTTC. This sequence encodes CASSLEFPGQGAIEQYF.

V and J are TRBV6-6 and TRBJ1-1; 11 bases align to TRBD1. The V segment lost 6 bases and the J segment 6 bases; nucleotides outside the gene matches: 6. Germline CDR1 and CDR2: MNHNY and SVGAGI (reference sequence). This CDR3 has 14 residues. The CDR3 region has the DNA TGTGCCAGCAGCCCCCCGGGACAGGGGGCTGAAGCTTTCTTT. The encoded protein is CASSPPGQGAEAFF.

The table lists this clone with a few counts. The J gene is TRBJ2-3, the V gene TRBV11-2; D call uncertain. This CDR3 region has 15 residues. Germline V gene sequence: CDR1 SGHAT, CDR2 FQNNGV. V lost 1 base, J lost 0 bases, and 8 bases lay in between. As DNA, the CDR3 is TGTGCCAGCAGCTTAGGGCCGAAAAGCACAGATACGCAGTATTTT. It specifies CASSLGPKSTDTQYF.